The clone carrying this T cell receptor beta chain has more than one count but fewer than ten. Trimming removed 1 base from V and 0 bases from J; junction bases left unmatched: 10. The germline gives CDR1 LGHNA, CDR2 YSLEER. The CDR3 runs to 19 residues. This sample is part of a study of human T cells and chemical hapten exposure. The overall study: Once 0.01% DPC had been applied to the upper back by patch test, readings were taken at 6 days. Mostly female patients had alopecia areata, totalis or universalis.

Time point specified: patch test 2, 6 weeks after DPC sensitization. Documented treatment: therapeutic diphenylcyclopropenone sensitization with weekly scalp DPC. TCRdb reprocessed the RACE reads via MiXCR and lists one record per CDR3 protein. The data contain some 54,000 distinct CDR3 sequences, 9.9% of them seen just once; the ten biggest clones take up about 1.8%. The input for sequencing was whole blood, taken in connection with sensitization to the hapten diphenylcyclopropenone (DPC). The chain employs TRBV4-3 and TRBJ2-3, with TRBD2 matching 10 bases. This TCR derives from a woman in her 50s with alopecia areata. Some clones in this sample may be carry-over from other donors' samples. The CDR3 loop is CASSQGLAGALMSTDTQYF. In DNA form, the CDR3 reads TGCGCCAGCAGCCAAGGCCTAGCGGGGGCCCTAATGAGCACAGATACGCAGTATTTT.